A single sample gave rise to the 9 T cell receptor beta chains below, sequenced in a study of OX40 agonist ivuxolimab in advanced cancers. Assay used: immunoSEQ multiplex PCR; TCRdb lists only in-frame clones, some missing. The data hold over 20,000 clones, with more than 70% observed a single time. The sample was CD4+ or CD8+ T cells sorted from blood, taken in a trial of the OX40 agonist ivuxolimab. Receptor source: an adult with an advanced solid tumor such as melanoma, head and neck, liver or kidney cancer.

The chain has TRBV9 and TRBJ2-7; D is unclear. From germline, CDR1 is SGDLS and CDR2 YYNGEE. Trimming took off 3 bases at V and 4 bases at J, with 8 bases between the two ends. The CDR3 consists of 12 residues. The CDR3 DNA reads as TGTGCCAGCAGCGCGACCGGTTACGAGCAGTACTTC. Residues: CASSATGYEQYF.

This clone was picked up one time. The chain carries TRBV27 and TRBJ2-7, with TRBD1 as a possible D gene (6 bases). Germline V gene lookup returns CDR1 MNHEY and CDR2 SMNVEV (reference sequence). V was shortened by 2 bases and J by 3 bases, with 20 bases between the two germline ends. The CDR3 contains 17 residues. The CDR3 loop reads CASSLARPGTGHYEQYF. As DNA, the CDR3 is TGTGCCAGCAGTTTAGCCCGCCCCGGTACAGGGCACTACGAGCAGTACTTC.

The chain joins TRBV5-8 to TRBJ2-7; TRBD2 matches at 11 bases. V was clipped by 3 bases and J by 3 bases; unmatched bases: 11. Germline V gives CDR1 SGHTS, CDR2 YDEGEE. CDR3 length equals 17 residues. The CDR3, as DNA: TGTGCCAGCAGCTCCCTAGCGGGAGGCCTCCAAGACTACGAGCAGTACTTC. Translation gives CASSSLAGGLQDYEQYF.

This clone was detected only once. The V and J genes are TRBV27 and TRBJ2-7; D is ambiguous. This CDR3 region has 13 residues. Trimming took 2 bases from V and 0 from J, leaving 5 bases between them. Germline lookup yields CDR1 MNHEY and CDR2 SMNVEV (reference sequence). Written as DNA, the CDR3 is TGTGCCAGCAGTTTAAAGGTCTCCTACGAGCAGTACTTC. Protein: CASSLKVSYEQYF.

The chain is built from TRBV11-2 and TRBJ2-7; D perhaps matches TRBD1 (6 bases). Germline V gene data show CDR1 as SGHAT and CDR2 as FQNNGV. The CDR3 length is 16 residues. V lost 7 bases to trimming and J lost 6 bases, with 25 bases between them. CDR3 DNA: TGTGCCAGCACCAGGACCCCCAGGACAGCAACTAGCGAGCAGTACTTC. It encodes CASTRTPRTATSEQYF.

The count of this clone is one. V usage is TRBV6-5 and J usage is TRBJ2-7; D ambiguous. Germline CDR1 is MNHEY and CDR2 is SVGAGI. V dropped 4 bases and J dropped 3 bases, with 10 bases sitting between them. The CDR3 sequence is 13 residues long. DNA of the CDR3: TGTGCCAGCAGTTCCCACCGCCGCTACGAGCAGTACTTC. Protein sequence: CASSSHRRYEQYF.

V usage is TRBV6-5 and J usage is TRBJ2-1; 7 bases are shared with TRBD1. This CDR3 comprises 14 residues. CDR1 and CDR2 from the germline V gene are MNHEY and SVGAGI. With 7 bases clipped from V and 2 bases from J, the junction kept 5 bases outside the gene matches. CDR3 DNA sequence: TGTGCCAGCACTACAGGGGCCACCTACAATGAGCAGTTCTTC. It specifies CASTTGATYNEQFF.

This clone showed up just once. The chain recombines TRBV10-2 with TRBJ2-1; 9 bases agree with TRBD1. This CDR3 has 18 residues. Losses at the gene ends were 6 bases for V and 0 bases for J; bases not matched to a gene: 12. Germline loops: CDR1 WSHSY, CDR2 SAAADI. CDR3 region: CASRPGQGVTDSYNEQFF. The CDR3 region has the DNA TGCGCCAGCAGACCGGGACAGGGAGTAACAGACTCCTACAATGAGCAGTTCTTC.

This chain connects TRBV27 to TRBJ2-4; D unclear. Per the germline V gene, CDR1 is MNHEY and CDR2 is SMNVEV (reference sequence). Trimming took off 3 bases at V and 0 bases at J, with 9 bases between the two ends. This CDR3 region has 15 residues. The CDR3, as DNA: TGTGCCAGCAGTTTCATTACAGAAGCCAAAAACATTCAGTACTTC. Amino acid sequence: CASSFITEAKNIQYF.